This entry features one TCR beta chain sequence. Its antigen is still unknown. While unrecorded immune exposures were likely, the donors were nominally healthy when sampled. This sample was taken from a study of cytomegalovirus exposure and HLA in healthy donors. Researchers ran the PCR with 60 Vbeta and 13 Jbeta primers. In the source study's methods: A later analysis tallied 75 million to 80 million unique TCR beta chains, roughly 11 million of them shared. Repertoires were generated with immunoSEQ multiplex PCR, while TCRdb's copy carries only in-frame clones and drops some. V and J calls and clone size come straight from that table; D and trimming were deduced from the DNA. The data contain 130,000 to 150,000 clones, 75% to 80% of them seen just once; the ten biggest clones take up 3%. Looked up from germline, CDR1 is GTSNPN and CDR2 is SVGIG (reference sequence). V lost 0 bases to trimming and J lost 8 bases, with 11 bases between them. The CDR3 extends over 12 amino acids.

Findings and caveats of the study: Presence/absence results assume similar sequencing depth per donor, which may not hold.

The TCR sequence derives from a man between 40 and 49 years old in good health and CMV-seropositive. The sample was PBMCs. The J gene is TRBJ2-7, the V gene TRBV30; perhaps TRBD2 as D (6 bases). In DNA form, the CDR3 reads TGTGCCTGGAGTGTTCGGGAGACCAAGCAGTACTTC. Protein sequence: CAWSVRETKQYF. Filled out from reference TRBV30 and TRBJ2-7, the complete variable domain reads SQTIHQWPATLVQPVGSPLSLECTVEGTSNPNLYWYRQAAGRGLQLLFYSVGIGQISSEVPQNLSASRPQDRQFILSSKKLLLSDSGFYLCAWSVRETKQYFGPGTRLTVT.